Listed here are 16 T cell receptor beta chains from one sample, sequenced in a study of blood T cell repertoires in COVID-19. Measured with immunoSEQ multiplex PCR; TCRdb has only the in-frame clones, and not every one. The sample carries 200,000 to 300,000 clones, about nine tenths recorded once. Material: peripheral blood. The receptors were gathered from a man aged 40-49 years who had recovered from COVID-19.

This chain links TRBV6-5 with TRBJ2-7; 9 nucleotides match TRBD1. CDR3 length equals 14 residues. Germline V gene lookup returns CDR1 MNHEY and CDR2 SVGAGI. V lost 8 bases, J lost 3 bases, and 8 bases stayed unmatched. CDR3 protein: CASLSDRGYYEQYF. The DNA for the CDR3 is TGTGCCAGCCTATCGGACAGGGGCTACTACGAGCAGTACTTC.

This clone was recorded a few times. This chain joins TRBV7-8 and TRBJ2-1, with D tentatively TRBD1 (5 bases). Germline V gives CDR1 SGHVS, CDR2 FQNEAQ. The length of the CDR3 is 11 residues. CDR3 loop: CEGDSYNEQFF. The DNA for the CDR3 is TGTGAAGGGGACTCCTACAATGAGCAGTTCTTC.

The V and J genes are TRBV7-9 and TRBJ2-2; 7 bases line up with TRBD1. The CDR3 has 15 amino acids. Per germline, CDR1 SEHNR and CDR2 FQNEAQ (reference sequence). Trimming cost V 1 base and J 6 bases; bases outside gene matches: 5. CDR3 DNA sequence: TGTGCCAGCAGCTTAGGTTTACAGGGGCCCGGGGAGCTGTTTTTT. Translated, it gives CASSLGLQGPGELFF.

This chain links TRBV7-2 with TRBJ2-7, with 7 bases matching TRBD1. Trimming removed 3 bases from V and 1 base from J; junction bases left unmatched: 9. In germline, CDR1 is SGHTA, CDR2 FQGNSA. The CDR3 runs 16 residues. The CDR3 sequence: CASSLSSGTDSYEQYF. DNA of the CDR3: TGTGCCAGCAGCTTGTCCTCCGGGACAGATTCCTACGAGCAGTACTTC.

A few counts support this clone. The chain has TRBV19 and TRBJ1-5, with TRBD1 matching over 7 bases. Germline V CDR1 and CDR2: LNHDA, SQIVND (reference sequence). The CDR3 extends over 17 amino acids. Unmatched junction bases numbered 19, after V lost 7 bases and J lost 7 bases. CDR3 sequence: CASKDSGRGVVRQPQHF. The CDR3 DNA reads TGTGCCAGTAAGGACAGTGGCAGGGGGGTCGTGAGACAGCCCCAGCATTTT.

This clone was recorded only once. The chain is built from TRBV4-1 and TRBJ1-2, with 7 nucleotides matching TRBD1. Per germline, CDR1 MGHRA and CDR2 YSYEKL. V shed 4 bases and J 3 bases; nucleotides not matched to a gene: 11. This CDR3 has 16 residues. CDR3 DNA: TGCGCCAGCAGCCTCTCGGGGCAGGGGGTGGACTATGGCTACACCTTC. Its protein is CASSLSGQGVDYGYTF.

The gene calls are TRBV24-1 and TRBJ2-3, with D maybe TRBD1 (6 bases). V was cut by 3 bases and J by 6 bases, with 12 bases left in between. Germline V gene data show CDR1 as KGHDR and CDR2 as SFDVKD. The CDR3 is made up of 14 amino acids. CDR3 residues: CATSDRTARDTQYF. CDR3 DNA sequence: TGTGCCACCAGTGATCGGACAGCGCGGGATACGCAGTATTTT.

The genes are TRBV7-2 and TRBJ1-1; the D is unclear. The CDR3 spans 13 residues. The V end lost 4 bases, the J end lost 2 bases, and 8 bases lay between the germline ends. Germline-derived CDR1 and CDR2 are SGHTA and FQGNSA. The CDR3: CASSSSPNTEAFF. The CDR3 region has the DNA TGTGCCAGCAGCTCCTCCCCCAACACTGAAGCTTTCTTT. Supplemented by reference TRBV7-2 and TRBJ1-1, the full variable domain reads GAGVSQSPSNKVTEKGKDVELRCDPISGHTALYWYRQSLGQGLEFLIYFQGNSAPDKSGLPSDRFSAERTGGSVSTLTIQRTQQEDSAVYLCASSSSPNTEAFFGQGTRLTVV.

As DNA, the CDR3 is TGTGCCAGCAGGCCAGAAGCGGTAGCCAAAAACATTCAGTACTTC. Its protein product is CASRPEAVAKNIQYF. The chain links TRBV7-8 to TRBJ2-4; D is perhaps TRBD2 (5 bases). There are 15 residues in the CDR3. V was clipped by 6 bases and J by 0 bases, with 12 bases between them. Per germline, CDR1 SGHVS and CDR2 FQNEAQ.

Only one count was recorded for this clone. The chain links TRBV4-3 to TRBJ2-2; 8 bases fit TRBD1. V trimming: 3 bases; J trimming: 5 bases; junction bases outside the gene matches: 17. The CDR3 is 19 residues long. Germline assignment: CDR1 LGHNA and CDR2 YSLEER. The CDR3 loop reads CASSHENALAGGLTGELFF. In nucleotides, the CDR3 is TGCGCCAGCAGCCACGAAAATGCTCTGGCAGGGGGCTTGACCGGGGAGCTGTTTTTT.

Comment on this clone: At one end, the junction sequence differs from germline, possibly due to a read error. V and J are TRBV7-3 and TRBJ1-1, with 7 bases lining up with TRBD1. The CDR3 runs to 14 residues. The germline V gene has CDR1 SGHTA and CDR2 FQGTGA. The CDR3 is CASSLTRDSPVAFF. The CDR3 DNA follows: TGTGCCAGCAGCCTAACCCGGGACAGCCCAGTAGCTTTCTTT.

CDR3 region: CASSFPGTSGRTDTQYF. The DNA for the CDR3 is TGTGCCAGCAGTTTTCCGGGGACTAGCGGGAGGACAGATACGCAGTATTTT. The chain couples TRBV28 to TRBJ2-3, with 15 positions matching TRBD2. CDR1 is MDHEN, CDR2 SYDVKM, per germline. The length of the CDR3 is 17 residues. V lost 3 bases and J lost 3; bases outside the gene matches: 4.

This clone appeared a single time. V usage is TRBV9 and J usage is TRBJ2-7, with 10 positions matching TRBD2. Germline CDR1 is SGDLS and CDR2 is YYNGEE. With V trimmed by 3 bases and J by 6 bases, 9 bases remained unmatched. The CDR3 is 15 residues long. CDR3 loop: CASSAHLAGEGEQYF. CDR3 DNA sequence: TGTGCCAGCAGCGCACATCTAGCGGGAGAGGGCGAGCAGTACTTC.

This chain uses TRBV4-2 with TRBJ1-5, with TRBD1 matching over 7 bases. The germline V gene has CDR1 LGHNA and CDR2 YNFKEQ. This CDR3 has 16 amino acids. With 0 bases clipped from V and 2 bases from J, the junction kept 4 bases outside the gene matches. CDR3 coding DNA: TGTGCCAGCAGCCAAGAGCAGGGGGATCGCAATCAGCCCCAGCATTTT. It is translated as CASSQEQGDRNQPQHF.

CDR3 bases: TGTGCCAGCAGTTTGGGGGCAGGGGGCCGAGAGGATACGCAGTATTTT. It encodes CASSLGAGGREDTQYF. The chain is built from TRBV7-6 and TRBJ2-3, with 8 bases identical to TRBD1. This CDR3 is built from 16 residues. Germline V gives CDR1 SGHVS, CDR2 FNYEAQ. V lost 6 bases to trimming and J lost 6 bases; unmatched junction nucleotides: 14.

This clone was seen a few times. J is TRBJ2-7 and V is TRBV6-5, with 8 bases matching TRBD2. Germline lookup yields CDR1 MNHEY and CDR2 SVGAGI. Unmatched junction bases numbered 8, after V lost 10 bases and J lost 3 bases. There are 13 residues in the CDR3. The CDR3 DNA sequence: TGTGCCACCTCGACTAGCGCGGGCTACGAGCAGTACTTC. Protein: CATSTSAGYEQYF.